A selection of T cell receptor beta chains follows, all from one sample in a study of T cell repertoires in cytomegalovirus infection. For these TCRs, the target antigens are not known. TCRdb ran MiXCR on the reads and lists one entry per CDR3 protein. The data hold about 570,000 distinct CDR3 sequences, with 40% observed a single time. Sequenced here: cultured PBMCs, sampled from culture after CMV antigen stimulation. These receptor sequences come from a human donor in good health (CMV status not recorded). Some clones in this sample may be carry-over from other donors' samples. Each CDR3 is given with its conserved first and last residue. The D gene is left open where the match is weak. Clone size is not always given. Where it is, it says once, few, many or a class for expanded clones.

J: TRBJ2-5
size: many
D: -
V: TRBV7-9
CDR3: CASSPRRLGVETQYF
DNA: TGTGCCAGCAGCCCTAGACGGCTAGGTGTGGAGACCCAGTACTTC

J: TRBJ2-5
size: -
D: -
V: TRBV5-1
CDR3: CASSFGEKETQYF
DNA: TGCGCCAGCAGCTTTGGGGAAAAAGAGACCCAGTACTTC

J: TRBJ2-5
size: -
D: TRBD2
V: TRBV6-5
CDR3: CVASGVETQYF
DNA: TGTGTCGCCAGCGGGGTTGAGACCCAGTACTTC

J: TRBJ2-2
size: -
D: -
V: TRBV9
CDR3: CASSRTVDGELFF
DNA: TGTGCCTCGTCTCGGACAGTCGACGGGGAGCTGTTTTTT

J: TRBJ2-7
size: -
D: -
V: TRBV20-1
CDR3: CSARADTLNEQYF
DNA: TGCAGTGCTAGAGCGGACACCCTCAACGAGCAGTACTTC

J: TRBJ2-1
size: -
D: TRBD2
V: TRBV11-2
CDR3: CASAMRLAGESSYNEQFF
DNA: TGTGCCTCGGCAATGAGACTAGCGGGAGAAAGCTCCTACAATGAGCAGTTCTTC

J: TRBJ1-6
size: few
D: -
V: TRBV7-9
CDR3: CASSLIRGSYNSPLHF
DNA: TGTGCCAGCAGCTTAATCAGGGGCTCCTATAATTCACCCCTCCACTTT

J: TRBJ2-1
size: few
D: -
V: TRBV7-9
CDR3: CASSPLTYNEQFF
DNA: TGTGCCAGCAGCCCACTCACCTACAATGAGCAGTTCTTC

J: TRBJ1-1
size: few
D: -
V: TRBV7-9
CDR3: CASSFSEVTEAFF
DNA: TGTGCCAGCAGCTTTTCCGAGGTCACTGAAGCTTTCTTT

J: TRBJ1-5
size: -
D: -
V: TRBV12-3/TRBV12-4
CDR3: CASSLRVINQPQHF
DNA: TGTGCCAGCAGTTTAAGGGTAATCAATCAGCCCCAGCATTTT

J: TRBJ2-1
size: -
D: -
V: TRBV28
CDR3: CASSPRTPYNEQFF
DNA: TGTGCCAGCAGCCCCAGGACACCCTACAATGAGCAGTTCTTC

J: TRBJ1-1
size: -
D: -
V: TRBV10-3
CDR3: CAISESRVDEAFF
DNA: TGTGCCATCAGTGAGTCGAGGGTGGACGAAGCTTTCTTT

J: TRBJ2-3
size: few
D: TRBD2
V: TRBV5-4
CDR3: CASSLEASGTTDTQYF
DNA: TGTGCCAGCAGCTTGGAAGCTAGCGGGACCACAGATACGCAGTATTTT

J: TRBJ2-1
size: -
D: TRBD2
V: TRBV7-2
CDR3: CASSLIAGEQFF
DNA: TGTGCCAGCAGCCTTATAGCGGGCGAGCAGTTCTTC

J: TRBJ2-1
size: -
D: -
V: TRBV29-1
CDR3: CSVEGVGGLPYNEQFF
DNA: TGCAGCGTTGAAGGCGTAGGGGGGCTCCCCTACAATGAGCAGTTCTTC

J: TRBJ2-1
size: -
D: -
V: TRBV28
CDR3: CASSLPQRNEQFF
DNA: TGTGCCAGCAGTCTACCCCAGCGCAATGAGCAGTTCTTC

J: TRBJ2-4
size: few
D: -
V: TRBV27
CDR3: CASSHRTGNIQYF
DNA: TGTGCCAGCAGTCATAGGACGGGGAACATTCAGTACTTC

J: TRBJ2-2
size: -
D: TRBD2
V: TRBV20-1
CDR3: CSARDSIAGYTGELFF
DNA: TGCAGTGCTAGAGATAGTATAGCGGGCTACACCGGGGAGCTGTTTTTT

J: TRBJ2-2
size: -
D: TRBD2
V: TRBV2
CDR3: CASAGLAGNTGELFF
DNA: TGTGCCTCAGCGGGACTAGCGGGGAACACCGGGGAGCTGTTTTTT

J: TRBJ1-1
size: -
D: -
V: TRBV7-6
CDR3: CASSVQGFGTEAFF
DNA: TGTGCCAGCAGCGTGCAGGGGTTCGGGACTGAAGCTTTCTTT

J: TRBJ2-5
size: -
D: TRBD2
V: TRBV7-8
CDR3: CASSTVEGGPQYF
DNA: TGTGCCAGCAGCACCGTTGAGGGAGGGCCCCAGTACTTC

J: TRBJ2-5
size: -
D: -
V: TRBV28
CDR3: CASSNWETQYF
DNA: TGTGCCAGCAGCAACTGGGAGACCCAGTACTTC

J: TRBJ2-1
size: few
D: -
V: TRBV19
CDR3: CASSIGRRSNEQFF
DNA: TGTGCCAGTAGTATAGGGAGAAGGTCCAATGAGCAGTTCTTC

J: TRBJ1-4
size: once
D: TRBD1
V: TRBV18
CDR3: CASSPRHRGQSEKLFF
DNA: TGTGCCAGCTCACCACGACACAGGGGGCAGAGTGAAAAACTGTTTTTT

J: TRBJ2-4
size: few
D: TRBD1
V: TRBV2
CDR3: CASRDRDYIQYF
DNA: TGTGCCAGCAGGGACAGGGACTACATTCAGTACTTC